Below, 16 T cell receptor beta chains from the same sample are listed, as sequenced in a study of CD8+ T cells in alopecia areata. The sequencing template was cDNA reverse transcribed from extracted RNA. Produced via immunoSEQ multiplex PCR; TCRdb's table is partial and in-frame only. The sample is made up of 270,000 or so clones, none counted only once. Cell sorting was performed on pooled cutaneous lymph node cells with CD4, CD8alpha, NKG2D, NKG2ACE and other markers. Sequenced: CD4+ T cells sorted from a lymph node. The receptors come from a C3H/HeJ mouse with alopecia areata. MHC haplotype of the strain: H2-k.

For this clone: Gene names refer to mouse genes. The CDR3 end lies 4 residues beyond the end of the read and is filled in from the germline J gene. The V and J genes are TRBV13-1 and TRBJ2-3, with 7 bases that match TRBD1. V trimming: 6 bases; J trimming: 0 bases; junction bases outside the gene matches: 10. CDR1 NSHNY and CDR2 SYGAGN come from the germline V gene. The CDR3 consists of 16 residues. CDR3 DNA (partial): TGTGCCAGCACCGCCGACAGGGCCACTAGTGCAGAA. The encoded protein is CASTADRATSAE. The whole CDR3 reads CASTADRATSAETLYF.

Concerning this clone: The gene names here belong to mouse. Read coverage stops 4 residues before the CDR3 terminus; the germline J gene supplies the remainder. The V call is TRBV19, the J call TRBJ1-2; a possible D gene is TRBD1 (6 bases). V gave up 4 bases and J gave up 0 bases, with 10 bases separating them. CDR3 length equals 14 residues. Germline CDR1 and CDR2: FNHDT and SITEND (reference sequence). The CDR3 sequence: CASSFTGSNSDYTF. The DNA read from the CDR3 is TGTGCCAGCAGTTTTACAGGGTCAAACTCC.

In this sample, this clone turned up a few times. Gene names follow the mouse nomenclature. The CDR3 end lies 4 residues beyond the end of the read and is filled in from the germline J gene. The chain joins TRBV13-3 to TRBJ2-2; TRBD2 matches at 7 bases. The J segment lost 5 bases and the V segment lost 4 bases, leaving 2 bases of the junction unmatched. The CDR3 loop spans 13 amino acids. Looked up from germline, CDR1 is NNHDY and CDR2 is SYVADS. This CDR3 is CASSPGGTGQLYF. CDR3 DNA, as far as it was read: TGTGCCAGCAGTCCGGGGGGGACCGGG.

To note about this clone: The genes are named according to mouse. The read finishes 4 residues shy of the CDR3 end, and the germline J gene is used to complete it. The chain recombines TRBV1 with TRBJ2-7, with D possibly being TRBD2 (7 bases). V was shortened by 3 bases and J by 0 bases, with 12 bases between the two germline ends. The CDR3 runs 15 residues. Germline-derived CDR1 and CDR2 are NSQYPW and LRSPGD (reference sequence). The CDR3 protein is CTCSALGASSYEQYF. The sequenced CDR3 bases are TGCACCTGCAGTGCTCTGGGGGCGAGCTCCTAT.

This clone was detected a few times. Gene names are mouse gene names. The read is 3 residues too short to cover the CDR3 end, so that end is filled in from the germline J gene. The rearrangement links TRBV5 to TRBJ1-6; no definite D call. TRBJ1-6 is designated an ORF whose function remains uncertain. Germline V gives CDR1 LGHNA, CDR2 YNLKQL (reference sequence). The germline V and J ends were trimmed by 1 base and 5 bases, with 3 bases remaining between them. CDR3 size: 13 residues. The covered CDR3 bases are TGTGCCAGCAGCCAAGCAGATAATTCGCCC. Protein sequence: CASSQADNSP. The whole CDR3 reads CASSQADNSPLYF.

Comments on this clone: Each gene name is a mouse one. The CDR3 end lies 4 residues beyond the end of the read and is filled in from the germline J gene. The chain links TRBV13-2 to TRBJ1-1, with D hard to call. Germline V gene sequence: CDR1 NNHNN, CDR2 SYGAGS (reference sequence). The CDR3 is made up of 10 amino acids. The chain's CDR3 is CASGDKEVFF. Partial CDR3 DNA: TGTGCCAGCGGTGACAAA.

Comments on this clone: Gene names follow the mouse nomenclature. The read terminates 4 residues before the CDR3 end, so the remaining end is supplied by the germline J gene. The chain uses TRBV13-3 and TRBJ2-7, with 9 positions matching TRBD2. The CDR3 is 14 amino acids. Per germline, CDR1 NNHDY and CDR2 SYVADS. The DNA read from the CDR3 is TGTGCCAGCAGTGATACTGGGGGGCGGTAT. It yields the protein CASSDTGGRY. The whole CDR3 protein reads CASSDTGGRYEQYF.

Of note for this clone: The gene names given are mouse names. With the read ending 3 residues before the CDR3 end, the germline J gene is used to fill in that end. This chain joins TRBV5 and TRBJ1-6; TRBD1 aligns across 8 bases. TRBJ1-6 is treated as an ORF (open reading frame) with a function not yet certain. Trimming took 3 bases from V and 8 from J; bases not matched to a gene: 3. The CDR3 contains 14 residues. The germline V gene encodes CDR1 LGHNA and CDR2 YNLKQL (reference sequence). This chain's CDR3 is CASSQTGVDSPLYF. The covered CDR3 bases are TGTGCCAGCAGCCAGACAGGGGTAGATTCGCCC.

About this clone: The gene names here belong to mouse. Sequencing ends 3 residues short of the CDR3 end; the germline J gene provides the rest. This chain links TRBV19 with TRBJ1-6, with 7 bases lining up with TRBD1. TRBJ1-6 is flagged as an ORF with uncertain function. CDR3 length equals 15 residues. The ends lost 4 bases at V and 7 bases at J; junction bases unmatched: 8. Germline assignment: CDR1 FNHDT and CDR2 SITEND (reference sequence). The sequenced CDR3 bases are TGTGCCAGCAGTTTTTACAGGGGATCGAATTCGCCC. It yields the protein CASSFYRGSNSP. The entire CDR3 sequence reads CASSFYRGSNSPLYF.

Regarding this clone: The gene names here belong to mouse. The read terminates 4 residues ahead of where the CDR3 ends, so the germline J gene completes it. The rearrangement uses TRBV19 and TRBJ2-7; 10 bases are a match to TRBD2. In germline, CDR1 is FNHDT, CDR2 SITEND (reference sequence). The ends lost 5 bases at V and 0 bases at J; junction bases unmatched: 2. The CDR3 spans 14 residues. The CDR3 region is CASRTGGSSYEQYF. CDR3 bases read: TGTGCCAGCAGGACTGGGGGGAGCTCCTAT.

This clone was found a few times. The germline and genes are mouse ones. Coverage ceases 4 residues before the CDR3 finishes, and the germline J gene fills in the end. This sequence joins TRBV19 and TRBJ2-3, with TRBD1 matching over 7 bases. V shed 0 bases and J 0 bases; nucleotides not matched to a gene: 7. The CDR3 covers 17 residues. Looked up from germline, CDR1 is FNHDT and CDR2 is SITEND (reference sequence). CDR3 DNA (partial): TGTGCCAGCAGTATAGGAGGGGGACAGACTAGTGCAGAA. The encoded protein is CASSIGGGQTSAE. The whole CDR3 reads CASSIGGGQTSAETLYF.

Worth noting for this clone: All gene names here are mouse names. The covered CDR3 bases are TGTGCCTGGAGTCAATGGGGGGGCGCCTATAATTCGCCC. Amino acids: CAWSQWGGAYNSP. The CDR3, in full, reads CAWSQWGGAYNSPLYF. The chain uses TRBV31 and TRBJ1-6; weak D call: TRBD1 (6 bases). Read coverage stops 3 residues before the CDR3 terminus; the germline J gene supplies the remainder. TRBJ1-6 is an ORF for which the function is uncertain. Germline V gene lookup returns CDR1 GKSSPN and CDR2 SITVG. V was clipped by 1 base and J by 2 bases, with 12 bases between them. The CDR3 is 16 amino acids.

In regard to this clone: A much bigger clone sits one base away, suggesting this may be a read error. Germline and genes: mouse. The CDR3 is cut off 4 residues early in the read; its end comes from the germline J gene. The sample contains more than one DNA sequence encoding this CDR3. This chain connects TRBV13-1 to TRBJ1-2, with 7 bases identical to TRBD1. The CDR3 covers 14 residues. J was trimmed by 0 bases and V by 5 bases; bases with no gene match: 4. CDR1 and CDR2 from the germline V gene are NSHNY and SYGAGN. Incomplete CDR3 DNA: TGTGCCAGCAGCTCTGGGACAGCAAACTCC. This sequence encodes CASSSGTANS. The whole CDR3 protein is CASSSGTANSDYTF.

This clone was detected a few times. Genes here carry mouse names. Read data end 4 residues before the CDR3 end; the end is taken from the germline J gene. The chain is built from TRBV19 and TRBJ2-3; maybe TRBD1 (6 bases). CDR1 and CDR2 from the germline V gene are FNHDT and SITEND (reference sequence). V lost 4 bases, J lost 0 bases, and 12 bases lay in between. The CDR3 loop spans 15 amino acids. The chain's CDR3 is CASSPGQFSAETLYF. The CDR3 DNA, read in part, is TGTGCCAGCAGTCCGGGACAATTTAGTGCAGAA.

This clone was counted between two and nine times. Germline and genes here are mouse. The DNA ends 4 residues before the CDR3 does, and the rest of the CDR3 is filled in from the germline J gene. The chain employs TRBV13-1 and TRBJ1-2; 7 positions match TRBD1. The germline V gene has CDR1 NSHNY and CDR2 SYGAGN. This CDR3 has 14 residues. CDR3 in amino acids: CASSASTGRSDYTF. CDR3 DNA (partial): TGTGCCAGCAGTGCCTCGACAGGGCGATCC.

This clone was seen only a few times. Gene names denote mouse genes. Sequencing ends 4 residues short of the CDR3 end; the germline J gene provides the rest. This chain connects TRBV13-3 to TRBJ1-1; 9 nucleotides agree with TRBD1. V dropped 4 bases and J dropped 3; count of bases not matched to a gene: 7. The germline V gene encodes CDR1 NNHDY and CDR2 SYVADS. The CDR3 length is 15 residues. Partial CDR3 DNA: TGTGCCAGCAGTCCCTACAGGGGGCCCCACACA. This encodes CASSPYRGPHT. In full, the CDR3 reads CASSPYRGPHTEVFF.